This T cell receptor beta chain was captured by sequencing in a study of breast tumors, draining lymph nodes, adjacent tissues. One entry per CDR3 protein, called by TCRdb with MiXCR from the multiplex PCR reads. The sample comprises about 14,000 distinct CDR3 sequences, roughly 50% of which are singletons, and 25% to 30% rests with the top ten. Germline loops: CDR1 DFQATT, CDR2 SNEGSKA (reference sequence). V was cut by 0 bases and J by 7 bases, with 6 bases left in between. The CDR3 sequence is 12 residues long. The sequenced material came from tumor-adjacent breast tissue. The rearrangement joins TRBV20-1 to TRBJ1-4, with D perhaps TRBD1 (6 bases). This clonotype was obtained from a female donor with breast cancer. Some clones in this sample may be carry-over from other donors' samples. The CDR3 spells CSAREQGEKLFF. The CDR3, as DNA: TGCAGTGCTAGAGAACAGGGTGAAAAACTGTTTTTT.